Presented here are 28 T cell receptor beta chains from one specimen sequenced in a study of sequential checkpoint blockade in melanoma. Documented treatment: randomized to nivolumab then ipilimumab (arm A) or the reverse (arm B). Repertoires were generated with immunoSEQ multiplex PCR, while TCRdb's copy carries only in-frame clones and drops some. The sample lists approximately 8,800 clones; just under 60% were seen once. Material: CD8+ T cells sorted from blood (inferred from file names), obtained from a patient given nivolumab and ipilimumab in sequence. The receptors come from a human donor with melanoma.

The J gene is TRBJ1-6, the V gene TRBV4-2; no clear D gene. Germline loops: CDR1 LGHNA, CDR2 YNFKEQ. V dropped 0 bases and J dropped 6 bases, with 6 bases sitting between them. The CDR3 contains 14 residues. CDR3 in amino acids: CASSQETGNSPLHF. DNA for the CDR3: TGTGCCAGCAGCCAAGAGACGGGTAATTCACCCCTCCACTTT.

The V gene is TRBV4-2, the J gene TRBJ2-7; 10 bases line up with TRBD2. The CDR3 runs to 16 residues. The junction had 4 bases not matched to a gene; V was cut back by 0 bases and J by 2 bases. Germline CDR1 and CDR2: LGHNA and YNFKEQ. CDR3: CASSQDASGGTYEQYF. CDR3 DNA sequence: TGTGCCAGCAGCCAAGATGCTAGCGGGGGTACCTACGAGCAGTACTTC.

The chain has TRBV27 and TRBJ1-2; D may be TRBD1 (6 bases). This CDR3 comprises 13 residues. Trimming left V 6 bases short and J 7 bases short, with 15 bases between. Germline V gene data show CDR1 as MNHEY and CDR2 as SMNVEV (reference sequence). CDR3: CASRPQGSRGYTF. CDR3 in DNA: TGTGCCAGCAGGCCACAGGGTAGTCGTGGCTACACCTTC.

This clone was found a few times. The chain employs TRBV4-2 and TRBJ1-1; D is perhaps TRBD1 (6 bases). This CDR3 has 12 amino acids. V shed 5 bases and J shed 3 bases, with 7 bases lying between them. Germline V lookup: CDR1 LGHNA, CDR2 YNFKEQ. This CDR3 is CASSEGDTEAFF. The CDR3 DNA reads TGTGCCAGCAGCGAGGGGGACACTGAAGCTTTCTTT.

The CDR3 coding sequence is TGTGCCAGCAGTACCAGGACAGGGACAGATACGCAGTATTTT. Translating gives CASSTRTGTDTQYF. J is TRBJ2-3 and V is TRBV28; the match to TRBD1 covers 8 bases. The CDR3 totals 14 residues. CDR1 MDHEN and CDR2 SYDVKM come from the germline V gene. V dropped 5 bases and J dropped 3; count of bases not matched to a gene: 4.

For this clone: The sample holds other DNA sequences that translate to the same CDR3. This chain connects TRBV9 to TRBJ2-2; TRBD1 aligns across 9 bases. In germline, CDR1 is SGDLS, CDR2 YYNGEE. V was pared by 2 bases and J by 4 bases, with 3 bases of the junction left unmatched. The CDR3 totals 15 residues. The CDR3 DNA reads TGTGCCAGCAGCGTCGAGACAGGGGGCACCGGGGAGCTGTTTTTT. Its translation is CASSVETGGTGELFF. The full variable domain, completed using reference TRBV9 and TRBJ2-2, is DSGVTQTPKHLITATGQRVTLRCSPRSGDLSVYWYQQSLDQGLQFLIQYYNGEERAKGNILERFSAQQFPDLHSELNLSSLELGDSALYFCASSVETGGTGELFFGEGSRLTVL.

This clone was counted a single time. CDR3 loop: CASSEGTASSYEQYF. The DNA for the CDR3 is TGTGCCAGCTCAGAGGGGACAGCAAGCTCCTACGAGCAGTACTTC. The chain is built from TRBV18 and TRBJ2-7; 7 positions match TRBD1. In germline, CDR1 is KGHSH, CDR2 LQKENI. CDR3 length: 15 residues. V lost 5 bases, J lost 0 bases, and 7 bases stayed unmatched.

This clone was seen only a few times. This sequence joins TRBV6-5 and TRBJ1-1; D is possibly TRBD1 (5 bases). This CDR3 comprises 15 residues. Trimming cost V 3 bases and J 4 bases, with 15 bases left between them. The germline V gene encodes CDR1 MNHEY and CDR2 SVGAGI. The CDR3 protein is CASSYFPGRGTEAFF. CDR3 coding DNA: TGTGCCAGCAGTTATTTTCCAGGGCGGGGCACTGAAGCTTTCTTT.

This chain uses TRBV19 with TRBJ1-2, with D uncertain. This CDR3 contains 11 residues. The V gene lost 4 bases and the J gene lost 12 bases, with 12 bases spanning the gap. Per the germline V gene, CDR1 is LNHDA and CDR2 is SQIVND (reference sequence). Here the CDR3 DNA reads TGTGCCAGTAGTAACGGAGTTGACGACACCTTC. Its protein product is CASSNGVDDTF.

The chain couples TRBV4-3 to TRBJ2-7, with D hard to call. CDR3 length: 15 amino acids. Trimming pared 0 bases from V and 3 bases from J, leaving 12 bases between. CDR1 is LGHNA and CDR2 is YSLEER in the germline V gene. Written as DNA, the CDR3 is TGCGCCAGCAGCCAAGATCCAGTCCCCTTCTACGAGCAGTACTTC. Residues: CASSQDPVPFYEQYF.

This clone was seen once. The chain has TRBV4-1 and TRBJ1-1; 8 bases fit TRBD1. The CDR3 loop spans 15 amino acids. Germline values: CDR1 MGHRA, CDR2 YSYEKL. With 5 bases clipped from V and 5 bases from J, the junction kept 10 bases outside the gene matches. CDR3 in DNA: TGCGCCAGCAGCTTAGACAGGGGCGAAGGAACTGAAGCTTTCTTT. Protein product: CASSLDRGEGTEAFF.

This chain joins TRBV19 and TRBJ2-7; 8 bases agree with TRBD1. The junction had 7 bases not matched to a gene; V was cut back by 6 bases and J by 6 bases. The CDR3 has 13 residues. Germline V lookup: CDR1 LNHDA, CDR2 SQIVND (reference sequence). CDR3 region: CASSLAGTGEQYF. The CDR3 nucleotides are TGTGCCAGTAGCCTCGCGGGGACAGGCGAGCAGTACTTC.

V and J are TRBV29-1 and TRBJ2-7; 14 nucleotides align to TRBD2. The CDR3 loop spans 15 amino acids. The germline CDR1 and CDR2 sequences are SQVTM and ANQGSEA. Trimming cost V 5 bases and J 3 bases; bases outside gene matches: 6. The CDR3 loop is CSVSWTSGGHYEQYF. The CDR3, as DNA: TGCAGCGTTTCATGGACTAGCGGGGGGCACTACGAGCAGTACTTC.

This chain links TRBV7-9 with TRBJ2-7, with D perhaps matching TRBD1 (6 bases). Germline V gives CDR1 SEHNR, CDR2 FQNEAQ (reference sequence). The CDR3 consists of 14 residues. The V and J ends lost 6 bases and 2 bases respectively, with 14 bases between them. CDR3 bases: TGTGCCAGCAGGACCCGGGACAACCCCTACGAGCAGTACTTC. This codes for CASRTRDNPYEQYF.

The rearrangement uses TRBV9 and TRBJ1-2, with TRBD1 matching 8 bases. Germline V gene sequence: CDR1 SGDLS, CDR2 YYNGEE. V trimming: 3 bases; J trimming: 3 bases; junction bases outside the gene matches: 7. The CDR3 covers 15 residues. CDR3 in DNA: TGTGCCAGCAGCGCCACAACAGGGGGGCACTATGGCTACACCTTC. Translated, it gives CASSATTGGHYGYTF.

This clone showed up just a few times. The chain recombines TRBV6-4 with TRBJ2-2; D gene uncertain. Germline CDR1 and CDR2: MRHNA and SNTAGT. V was shortened by 6 bases and J by 4 bases, with 9 bases between the two germline ends. This CDR3 has 13 residues. The CDR3 here is CASSSIGTGELFF. CDR3 nucleotide sequence: TGTGCCAGCAGCTCCATCGGCACCGGGGAGCTGTTTTTT.

This clone was detected a few times. V gene TRBV13 combines with J gene TRBJ2-7, with D possibly TRBD1 on 6 matching bases. V lost 5 bases, J lost 5 bases, and 10 bases lay in between. CDR3 length equals 12 residues. The germline V gene encodes CDR1 PRHDT and CDR2 FYEKMQ (reference sequence). CDR3 sequence: CASSPDRNEQYF. Written as DNA, the CDR3 is TGTGCCAGCAGCCCCGACAGGAACGAGCAGTACTTC. The variable domain in full, completed from reference TRBV13 and TRBJ2-7, reads AAGVIQSPRHLIKEKRETATLKCYPIPRHDTVYWYQQGPGQDPQFLISFYEKMQSDKGSIPDRFSAQQFSDYHSELNMSSLELGDSALYFCASSPDRNEQYFGPGTRLTVT.

The chain couples TRBV29-1 to TRBJ2-1, with 11 bases lining up with TRBD2. This CDR3 has 16 amino acids. The germline CDR1 and CDR2 sequences are SQVTM and ANQGSEA. With V trimmed by 4 bases and J by 9 bases, 14 bases remained unmatched. The CDR3 sequence: CSVGSIAGGPHVEQFF. CDR3 DNA sequence: TGCAGCGTTGGGTCAATAGCGGGGGGGCCTCATGTTGAGCAGTTCTTC.

The genes are TRBV5-1 and TRBJ2-7; D possibly corresponds to TRBD1 (6 bases). This CDR3 comprises 14 residues. The ends were cut back, 4 bases at V and 2 bases at J, with 13 bases in the middle. From germline, CDR1 is SGHRS and CDR2 YFSETQ. CDR3 coding DNA: TGCGCCAGCAGCCAGGGACACTTGGCCTACGAGCAGTACTTC. It yields the protein CASSQGHLAYEQYF. Complete variable domain (other parts from reference TRBV5-1 and TRBJ2-7): KAGVTQTPRYLIKTRGQQVTLSCSPISGHRSVSWYQQTPGQGLQFLFEYFSETQRNKGNFPGRFSGRQFSNSRSEMNVSTLELGDSALYLCASSQGHLAYEQYFGPGTRLTVT.

The chain has TRBV5-8 and TRBJ1-5; D possibly corresponds to TRBD1 (5 bases). This CDR3 is built from 16 residues. Germline V gene sequence: CDR1 SGHTS, CDR2 YDEGEE. Between the trimmed V and J ends, which lost 4 bases and 0 bases, there was a span of 14 bases. The CDR3 protein is CASSADRFYSNQPQHF. CDR3 sequence (DNA): TGTGCCAGCAGCGCCGACAGATTCTATAGCAATCAGCCCCAGCATTTT.

This clone was detected a few times. This chain connects TRBV7-9 to TRBJ2-7, with 9 positions matching TRBD1. Germline-derived CDR1 and CDR2 are SEHNR and FQNEAQ (reference sequence). The CDR3 loop spans 15 amino acids. The trim removed 5 bases at V and 2 bases at J, leaving 7 bases unmatched. DNA for the CDR3: TGTGCCAGCAGCGCCCCTCGACAGGGGGCCTACGAGCAGTACTTC. This sequence encodes CASSAPRQGAYEQYF.

This clone is deemed medium-sized (0.01 to 0.1%). The chain carries TRBV6-6 and TRBJ1-3; TRBD1 is a possible D gene (5 bases). The CDR3 covers 14 residues. V was clipped by 8 bases and J by 3 bases, with 14 bases between them. The V gene's germline CDR1 is MNHNY and CDR2 SVGAGI (reference sequence). As DNA, the CDR3 is TGTGCCAGCGGACACCCACCTGGTGGAAACACCATATATTTT. The encoded protein is CASGHPPGGNTIYF.

The chain has TRBV18 and TRBJ1-2, with TRBD1 matching 9 bases. CDR1 KGHSH and CDR2 LQKENI come from the germline V gene. The trim removed 3 bases at V and 6 bases at J, leaving 8 bases unmatched. This CDR3 spans 15 amino acids. The CDR3 DNA is TGTGCCAGCTCACCGCAATTAGGGACAGGGCATGGCTACACCTTC. It encodes CASSPQLGTGHGYTF.

The rearrangement links TRBV5-1 to TRBJ2-3; D is possibly TRBD2 (5 bases). Between the trimmed V and J ends, which lost 2 bases and 9 bases, there was a span of 13 bases. This CDR3 region has 13 residues. CDR1 SGHRS and CDR2 YFSETQ come from the germline V gene. The CDR3 sequence: CASSFESGLTQYF. In DNA, the CDR3 is TGCGCCAGCAGCTTTGAGAGCGGTTTAACGCAGTATTTT.

This rearrangement joins TRBV28 to TRBJ1-2; 8 nucleotides match TRBD1. The V gene end was trimmed by 5 bases and the J gene end by 4 bases; junction bases not matched to a gene: 15. The CDR3 sequence is 17 residues long. Germline CDR1 MDHEN, CDR2 SYDVKM. Here the CDR3 reads CASSPSSDRDVGYGYTF. The CDR3 DNA is TGTGCCAGCAGTCCCTCCTCGGACAGGGACGTTGGCTATGGCTACACCTTC.

The chain combines TRBV29-1 with TRBJ2-7, with D unclear. There are 13 residues in the CDR3. Trimming cost V 1 base and J 4 bases, with 11 bases left between them. The germline V gene encodes CDR1 SQVTM and CDR2 ANQGSEA. The CDR3 region has the DNA TGCAGCGTTGAAGGGAGCAGCACATACGAGCAGTACTTC. Its protein product is CSVEGSSTYEQYF.

The chain couples TRBV5-4 to TRBJ2-7, with D possibly being TRBD2 (6 bases). V lost 4 bases, J lost 0 bases, and 20 bases lay in between. The CDR3 sequence is 17 residues long. Per the germline V gene, CDR1 is SGHNT and CDR2 is YYREEE (reference sequence). CDR3 loop: CASSPSPGTPTSYEQYF. For the CDR3, the DNA is TGTGCCAGCAGCCCTTCACCCGGGACTCCAACCTCCTACGAGCAGTACTTC.

The chain has TRBV11-2 and TRBJ2-7; no clear D. The CDR3 runs 11 residues. Germline CDR1 and CDR2: SGHAT and FQNNGV. Trimming removed 5 bases at V and 2 bases at J, with 4 bases between. The chain's CDR3 is CASSPAYEQYF. Here the CDR3 DNA reads TGTGCCAGCAGCCCAGCCTACGAGCAGTACTTC.